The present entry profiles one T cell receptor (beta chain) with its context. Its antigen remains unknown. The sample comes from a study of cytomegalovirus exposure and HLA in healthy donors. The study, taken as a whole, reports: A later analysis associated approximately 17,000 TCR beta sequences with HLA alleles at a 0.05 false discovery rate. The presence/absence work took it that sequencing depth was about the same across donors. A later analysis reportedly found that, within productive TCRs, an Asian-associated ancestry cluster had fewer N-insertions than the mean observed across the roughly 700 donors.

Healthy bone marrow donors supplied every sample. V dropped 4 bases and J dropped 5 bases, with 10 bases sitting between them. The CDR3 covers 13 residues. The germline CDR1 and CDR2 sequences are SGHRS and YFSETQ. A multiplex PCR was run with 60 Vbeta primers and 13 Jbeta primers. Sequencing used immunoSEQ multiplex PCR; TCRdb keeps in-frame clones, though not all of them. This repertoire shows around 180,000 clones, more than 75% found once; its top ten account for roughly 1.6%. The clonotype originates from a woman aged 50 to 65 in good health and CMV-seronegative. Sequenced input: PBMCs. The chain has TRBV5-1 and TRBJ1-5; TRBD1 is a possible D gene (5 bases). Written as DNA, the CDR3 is TGCGCCAGCAGCCCTGGGGGGGATCAGCCCCAGCATTTT. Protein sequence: CASSPGGDQPQHF.